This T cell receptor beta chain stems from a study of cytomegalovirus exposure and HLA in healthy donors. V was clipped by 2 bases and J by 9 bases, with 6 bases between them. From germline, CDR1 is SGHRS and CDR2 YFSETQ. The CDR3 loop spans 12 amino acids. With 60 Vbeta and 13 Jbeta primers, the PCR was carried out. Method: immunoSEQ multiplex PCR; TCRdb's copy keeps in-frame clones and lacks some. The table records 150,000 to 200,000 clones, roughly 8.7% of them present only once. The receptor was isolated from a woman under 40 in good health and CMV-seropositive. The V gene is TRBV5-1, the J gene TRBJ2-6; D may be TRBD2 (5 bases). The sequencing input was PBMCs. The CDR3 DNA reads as TGCGCCAGCAGCTTAGAGGGCAACGTCCTGACTTTC. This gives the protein CASSLEGNVLTF.